This T cell receptor (beta chain) was sequenced during a study of T cell changes during pregnancy in multiple sclerosis (dated by TCRdb to about 2019). With respect to the entire study: Changes in the T cell repertoire over the course of pregnancy were examined in this study in women with multiple sclerosis.

Libraries were prepared through the immunoSEQ multiplex PCR assay. The clones in this table, taken by TCRdb from immuneACCESS, are in-frame only. Not every clone is retained; where verified, under half of the shortfall comes from an unresolved V gene, and the cause of the rest is unknown. The sample records tens of thousands of clones, 93% of which are singletons. The ten largest clones take up 1.2% to 1.5% of the sample. As for this clone: What this receptor recognizes is not known. No base qualities exist here, and no much larger clone lies one base off it.

The germline V gene provides CDR1 SGHTA and CDR2 FQGNSA. Inclusive of the bounding cysteine and phenylalanine, the CDR3 is 18 residues long. The DNA shown is the 54-base CDR3, in frame from base 1. Ends trimmed: V by 5 bases, J by 9 bases; bases unmatched to a gene: 16. The source material was peripheral blood, sampled in the third trimester of pregnancy. This clonotype was sampled from a female donor in good health, enrolled as a control in a pregnancy study. The chain employs TRBV7-2 and TRBJ2-1; 13 bases in the junction line up with TRBD2. The CDR3 is CASSRRTSGRRFSGEQFF. The DNA reads as follows: TGTGCCAGCAGCCGTAGGACTAGCGGGAGACGGTTTTCAGGTGAGCAGTTCTTC.